Listed below are T cell receptor beta chains from one sample, sequenced in a study of human T cells and chemical hapten exposure. One entry per CDR3 protein results from TCRdb running MiXCR on the RACE reads. This table holds under 200,000 distinct CDR3 sequences, 14% found once. The source material was whole blood, sampled in connection with sensitization to the hapten diphenylcyclopropenone (DPC). The receptor source for this set is a woman younger than 45 with alopecia areata. Some clones in this sample may be carry-over from other donors' samples. Both conserved end residues are part of each CDR3. The D gene is left open where the match is weak. The size field is filled for only some rows; it gives once, few, many or a size class.

d_call: -
clone_size: few
v_call: TRBV7-2
j_call: TRBJ2-7
cdr3_nt: TGTGCCAGCAGCCGGGGCGAGACGGGCTCCTATAGCTCCTACGAGCAGTACTTC
cdr3_aa: CASSRGETGSYSSYEQYF

d_call: TRBD2
clone_size: -
v_call: TRBV4-1
j_call: TRBJ2-7
cdr3_nt: TGCGCCAGCAGCCAGCAAATAGCGGGACTCGCCTACGAGCAGTACTTC
cdr3_aa: CASSQQIAGLAYEQYF

d_call: -
clone_size: few
v_call: TRBV2
j_call: TRBJ1-1
cdr3_nt: TGTGCCAGCAGTGCTCGAATGAACACTGAAGCTTTCTTT
cdr3_aa: CASSARMNTEAFF

d_call: -
clone_size: many
v_call: TRBV5-6
j_call: TRBJ2-7
cdr3_nt: TGTGCCAGCACCAAACCAGATATCTACGAGCAGTACTTC
cdr3_aa: CASTKPDIYEQYF

d_call: TRBD1
clone_size: -
v_call: TRBV29-1
j_call: TRBJ2-7
cdr3_nt: TGCAGCATCGAAAAGGGACAGGGGGCCGACGAGCAGTACTTC
cdr3_aa: CSIEKGQGADEQYF

d_call: TRBD2
clone_size: -
v_call: TRBV24-1
j_call: TRBJ2-1
cdr3_nt: TGTGCCACCAGTGAACTCCTAGCGGGAGAGCAGTTCTTC
cdr3_aa: CATSELLAGEQFF

d_call: -
clone_size: many
v_call: TRBV20-1
j_call: TRBJ2-3
cdr3_nt: TGCAGTGCTTGGGACACTGGCACAGATACGCAGTATTTT
cdr3_aa: CSAWDTGTDTQYF

d_call: TRBD2
clone_size: few
v_call: TRBV7-2
j_call: TRBJ2-1
cdr3_nt: TGTGCCAGCAGCTTAGTCTTACTAGCGGGAATGGGAAATGAGCAGTTCTTC
cdr3_aa: CASSLVLLAGMGNEQFF

d_call: TRBD1
clone_size: many
v_call: TRBV18
j_call: TRBJ1-1
cdr3_nt: TGTGCCAGCTCACCAATTCCCGGGACAGGGGAGGTTGGAGCTTTCTTT
cdr3_aa: CASSPIPGTGEVGAFF

d_call: TRBD2
clone_size: once
v_call: TRBV2
j_call: TRBJ2-5
cdr3_nt: TGTGCCAGCACCGGTAGCGGGGGGGCCTATGAGACCCAGTACTTC
cdr3_aa: CASTGSGGAYETQYF

d_call: -
clone_size: -
v_call: TRBV20-1
j_call: TRBJ2-7
cdr3_nt: TGCAGTGCTAGTCTCCCTGGGCTAGAGGGGAACGAGCAGTACTTC
cdr3_aa: CSASLPGLEGNEQYF

d_call: -
clone_size: -
v_call: TRBV12-3/TRBV12-4
j_call: TRBJ2-1
cdr3_nt: TGTGCCAGCAGTTTAGCCGACAGGAGAGTACTTTACAATGAGCAGTTCTTC
cdr3_aa: CASSLADRRVLYNEQFF

d_call: -
clone_size: few
v_call: TRBV28
j_call: TRBJ1-1
cdr3_nt: TGTGCCAGCAGTTTATGGGGATCGATGAACACTGAAGCTTTCTTT
cdr3_aa: CASSLWGSMNTEAFF

d_call: -
clone_size: many
v_call: TRBV28
j_call: TRBJ1-5
cdr3_nt: TGTGCCAGCAGTCTAGCGAATCAGCCCCAGCATTTT
cdr3_aa: CASSLANQPQHF

d_call: TRBD2
clone_size: few
v_call: TRBV5-4
j_call: TRBJ2-4
cdr3_nt: TGTGCCAGCAGCCCCACGGTAGCGGGAGGGCCTGGGTCCAAAAACATTCAGTACTTC
cdr3_aa: CASSPTVAGGPGSKNIQYF

d_call: TRBD1
clone_size: many
v_call: TRBV12-3/TRBV12-4
j_call: TRBJ1-6
cdr3_nt: TGTGCCAGCAGTCAAGGACAGGGGAATTCACCCCTCCACTTT
cdr3_aa: CASSQGQGNSPLHF

d_call: TRBD1
clone_size: few
v_call: TRBV7-3
j_call: TRBJ2-1
cdr3_nt: TGTGCCAGCACCCCGGGACAGGGGGTGTCCAATGAGCAGTTCTTC
cdr3_aa: CASTPGQGVSNEQFF

d_call: TRBD1
clone_size: few
v_call: TRBV12-3/TRBV12-4
j_call: TRBJ1-1
cdr3_nt: TGTGCCAGCAGTTTACAGGGGGTGGACACTGAAGCTTTCTTT
cdr3_aa: CASSLQGVDTEAFF

d_call: -
clone_size: few
v_call: TRBV6-6
j_call: TRBJ2-5
cdr3_nt: TGTGCCAGCAGTTGGGCCGGCGGCGAGACCCAGTACTTC
cdr3_aa: CASSWAGGETQYF

d_call: -
clone_size: many
v_call: TRBV9
j_call: TRBJ2-7
cdr3_nt: TGTGCCAGTCCCAGCTACGAGCAGTACTTC
cdr3_aa: CASPSYEQYF

d_call: -
clone_size: many
v_call: TRBV27
j_call: TRBJ1-5
cdr3_nt: TGTGCCAGCAGTTGGGCATCCTTTAGCAATCAGCCCCAGCATTTT
cdr3_aa: CASSWASFSNQPQHF

d_call: -
clone_size: -
v_call: TRBV4-2
j_call: TRBJ2-1
cdr3_nt: TGTGCCAGCAGCCAAGTTTGGGGATCCTACAATGAGCAGTTCTTC
cdr3_aa: CASSQVWGSYNEQFF

d_call: TRBD2
clone_size: few
v_call: TRBV12-3/TRBV12-4
j_call: TRBJ2-5
cdr3_nt: TGTGCCAGCAGTTTAGCAGCCAGCGGGGGGGCGGAGACCCAGTACTTC
cdr3_aa: CASSLAASGGAETQYF

d_call: TRBD2
clone_size: -
v_call: TRBV7-3
j_call: TRBJ2-2
cdr3_nt: TGTGCCAGCAGCTGGAGTAGCGGGACTACCGGGGAGCTGTTTTTT
cdr3_aa: CASSWSSGTTGELFF

d_call: TRBD2
clone_size: -
v_call: TRBV7-8
j_call: TRBJ2-5
cdr3_nt: TGTGCCAGCAGCTTCGGCACTAGCGACCAAGAGACCCAGTACTTC
cdr3_aa: CASSFGTSDQETQYF

d_call: TRBD1
clone_size: -
v_call: TRBV2
j_call: TRBJ1-5
cdr3_nt: TGTGCCAGCAGTCCGGGACAGGGACTGATTTATAGCAATCAGCCCCAGCATTTT
cdr3_aa: CASSPGQGLIYSNQPQHF

d_call: TRBD1
clone_size: -
v_call: TRBV27
j_call: TRBJ1-2
cdr3_nt: TGTGCCAGCAGGGCAGGGGGAAGCTACACCTTC
cdr3_aa: CASRAGGSYTF

d_call: -
clone_size: -
v_call: TRBV7-6
j_call: TRBJ2-5
cdr3_nt: TGTGCCAGCAGCCTCCAACGGGCAGAAGAGACCCAGTACTTC
cdr3_aa: CASSLQRAEETQYF

d_call: -
clone_size: -
v_call: TRBV9
j_call: TRBJ2-2
cdr3_nt: TGTGCCAGCAGCGCGGAGAACAGGGCGGCCGGGGAGCTGTTTTTT
cdr3_aa: CASSAENRAAGELFF

d_call: -
clone_size: -
v_call: TRBV7-8
j_call: TRBJ2-7
cdr3_nt: TGTGCCAGCAGCCCCCGACGCTCAAAATCCTACGAGCAGTACTTC
cdr3_aa: CASSPRRSKSYEQYF

d_call: -
clone_size: -
v_call: TRBV7-6
j_call: TRBJ2-5
cdr3_nt: TGTGCCAGCAGCTTAGAGGGGGGCCAAGAGACCCAGTACTTC
cdr3_aa: CASSLEGGQETQYF

d_call: TRBD1
clone_size: few
v_call: TRBV18
j_call: TRBJ1-1
cdr3_nt: TGTGCCAGCTCACCCGACAGGGTGGGGAACACTGAAGCTTTCTTT
cdr3_aa: CASSPDRVGNTEAFF

d_call: -
clone_size: many
v_call: TRBV6-2/TRBV6-3
j_call: TRBJ2-7
cdr3_nt: TGTGCCAGCAGTAACAGGTCCTACGAGCAGTACTTC
cdr3_aa: CASSNRSYEQYF

d_call: -
clone_size: -
v_call: TRBV7-7
j_call: TRBJ2-1
cdr3_nt: TGTGCTAGCAGCCGCCGGATGGACTTAAATGAGCAGTTCTTC
cdr3_aa: CASSRRMDLNEQFF

d_call: -
clone_size: -
v_call: TRBV30
j_call: TRBJ2-7
cdr3_nt: TGTGCCTGGAGGGGAGGACCCTACGAGCAGTACTTC
cdr3_aa: CAWRGGPYEQYF

d_call: -
clone_size: many
v_call: TRBV7-8
j_call: TRBJ1-1
cdr3_nt: TGTGCCTCAAGGAAGAACACTGAAGCTTTCTTT
cdr3_aa: CASRKNTEAFF

d_call: TRBD1
clone_size: -
v_call: TRBV28
j_call: TRBJ2-5
cdr3_nt: TGTGCCAGCAGTTTTATCAGACAGGGGGCCGACCAAGAGACCCAGTACTTC
cdr3_aa: CASSFIRQGADQETQYF

d_call: -
clone_size: -
v_call: TRBV7-9
j_call: TRBJ2-3
cdr3_nt: TGTGCCAGCACCTCAATGAGCCGGGGGTATCAAGATACGCAGTATTTT
cdr3_aa: CASTSMSRGYQDTQYF

d_call: -
clone_size: few
v_call: TRBV6-1
j_call: TRBJ1-2
cdr3_nt: TGTGCCAGCAGTGAAATAGACGGTGGCTATGGCTACACCTTC
cdr3_aa: CASSEIDGGYGYTF

d_call: TRBD1
clone_size: few
v_call: TRBV5-1
j_call: TRBJ2-4
cdr3_nt: TGCGCCAGCAGCCCGACAGGGGGTGGCAAAAACATTCAGTACTTC
cdr3_aa: CASSPTGGGKNIQYF

d_call: -
clone_size: -
v_call: TRBV5-6
j_call: TRBJ2-3
cdr3_nt: TGTGCCAGCAGCGCGACGACCGGACGGTTAGATACGCAGTATTTT
cdr3_aa: CASSATTGRLDTQYF

d_call: -
clone_size: few
v_call: TRBV3-1
j_call: TRBJ1-4
cdr3_nt: TGTGCCAGCAGCCAAGACCCCGGTGCAAGTAATGAAAAACTGTTTTTT
cdr3_aa: CASSQDPGASNEKLFF

d_call: TRBD1
clone_size: -
v_call: TRBV19
j_call: TRBJ1-5
cdr3_nt: TGTGCCAGTAGTATAAAGGACAGGAGGCATCAGCCCCAGCATTTT
cdr3_aa: CASSIKDRRHQPQHF

d_call: TRBD1
clone_size: -
v_call: TRBV11-2
j_call: TRBJ1-4
cdr3_nt: TGTGCCAGCAGCCACATTACAGGGGGCCAAACTAATGAAAAACTGTTTTTT
cdr3_aa: CASSHITGGQTNEKLFF

d_call: TRBD1
clone_size: -
v_call: TRBV7-9
j_call: TRBJ1-1
cdr3_nt: TGTGCCAGCAGCTTAGCGCTGGGACAGGCGGTAAAAACTGAAGCTTTCTTT
cdr3_aa: CASSLALGQAVKTEAFF

d_call: -
clone_size: few
v_call: TRBV28
j_call: TRBJ1-5
cdr3_nt: TGTGCCAGCCTCCTAGGGGGAGGATATAGCAATCAGCCCCAGCATTTT
cdr3_aa: CASLLGGGYSNQPQHF

d_call: -
clone_size: -
v_call: TRBV29-1
j_call: TRBJ1-1
cdr3_nt: TGCAGCGGACATCTGACAGGAGTTGAAGCTTTCTTT
cdr3_aa: CSGHLTGVEAFF

d_call: -
clone_size: few
v_call: TRBV10-3
j_call: TRBJ2-3
cdr3_nt: TGTGCCACCAGCCGGGACTTTCTCACAGATACGCAGTATTTT
cdr3_aa: CATSRDFLTDTQYF

d_call: -
clone_size: few
v_call: TRBV4-3
j_call: TRBJ2-7
cdr3_nt: TGCGCCAGCAGCCAAGAAACAGGGGGGGCCTACGAGCAGTACTTC
cdr3_aa: CASSQETGGAYEQYF